This T cell receptor beta chain was observed in a study of blood T cell repertoires in COVID-19. Study-level information: The study drew acute and convalescent COVID-19 samples from the United States, Italy and Spain. Sample material is recorded as cDNA or gDNA derived from T cells, B-cell-depleted T cells, or PBMCs.

Germline V CDR1 and CDR2: LGHNA, YSLEER. This CDR3 has 13 amino acids. V was clipped by 0 bases and J by 4 bases, with 6 bases between them. This table comes from immunoSEQ multiplex PCR, and its TCRdb copy is limited to in-frame clones, with some not included. Found here are hundreds of thousands of clones, around nine tenths of them singletons; the top ten hold roughly a tenth. This TCR derives from a woman in her fifties or sixties who had recovered from COVID-19. The sequenced sample was PBMCs or T cells enriched from blood (not recorded which). The chain joins TRBV4-3 to TRBJ1-2; D is uncertain. The CDR3 DNA reads as TGCGCCAGCAGCCAAGAATCCTTCTATGGCTACACCTTC. Translating it yields CASSQESFYGYTF.